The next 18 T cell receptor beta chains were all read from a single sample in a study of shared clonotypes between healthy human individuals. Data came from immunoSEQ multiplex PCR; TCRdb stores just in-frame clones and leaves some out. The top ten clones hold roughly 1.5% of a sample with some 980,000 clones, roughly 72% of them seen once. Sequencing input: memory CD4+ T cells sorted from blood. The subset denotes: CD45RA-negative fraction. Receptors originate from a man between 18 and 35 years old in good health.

CDR3 sequence: CASSQPGSLQETQYF. CDR3 nucleotides: TGCGCCAGCAGCCAACCGGGGTCACTCCAAGAGACCCAGTACTTC. The chain joins TRBV4-1 to TRBJ2-5, with D perhaps TRBD2 (5 bases). This CDR3 has 15 residues. V lost 2 bases, J lost 1 base, and 11 bases lay in between. Germline CDR1 and CDR2: MGHRA and YSYEKL.

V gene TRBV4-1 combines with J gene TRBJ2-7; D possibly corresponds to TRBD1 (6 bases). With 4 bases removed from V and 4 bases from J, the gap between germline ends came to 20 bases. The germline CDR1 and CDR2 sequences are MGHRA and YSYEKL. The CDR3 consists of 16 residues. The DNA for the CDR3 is TGCGCCAGCAGCCCGTCAGATCGACCCGACAGGTACGAGCAGTACTTC. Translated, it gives CASSPSDRPDRYEQYF.

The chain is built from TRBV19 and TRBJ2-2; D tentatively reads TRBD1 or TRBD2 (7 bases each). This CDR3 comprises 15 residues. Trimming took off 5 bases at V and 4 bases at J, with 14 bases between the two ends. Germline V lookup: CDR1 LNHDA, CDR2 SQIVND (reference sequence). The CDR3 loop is CASSPDREGTGELFF. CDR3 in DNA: TGTGCCAGTAGTCCAGACAGGGAGGGCACCGGGGAGCTGTTTTTT.

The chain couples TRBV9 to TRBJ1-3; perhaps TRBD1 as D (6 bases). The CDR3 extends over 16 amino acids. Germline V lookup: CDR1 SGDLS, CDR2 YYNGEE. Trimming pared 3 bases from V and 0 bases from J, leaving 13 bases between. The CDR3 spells CASSAQGFVSGNTIYF. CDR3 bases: TGTGCCAGCAGCGCACAGGGTTTCGTCTCTGGAAACACCATATATTTT.

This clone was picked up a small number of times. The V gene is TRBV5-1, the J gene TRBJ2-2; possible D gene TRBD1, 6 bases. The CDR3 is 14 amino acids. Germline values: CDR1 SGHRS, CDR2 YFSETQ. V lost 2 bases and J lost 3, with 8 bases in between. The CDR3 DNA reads TGCGCCAGCAGCTTATCAGGGGACACCGGGGAGCTGTTTTTT. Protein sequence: CASSLSGDTGELFF. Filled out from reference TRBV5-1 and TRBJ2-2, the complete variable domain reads KAGVTQTPRYLIKTRGQQVTLSCSPISGHRSVSWYQQTPGQGLQFLFEYFSETQRNKGNFPGRFSGRQFSNSRSEMNVSTLELGDSALYLCASSLSGDTGELFFGEGSRLTVL.

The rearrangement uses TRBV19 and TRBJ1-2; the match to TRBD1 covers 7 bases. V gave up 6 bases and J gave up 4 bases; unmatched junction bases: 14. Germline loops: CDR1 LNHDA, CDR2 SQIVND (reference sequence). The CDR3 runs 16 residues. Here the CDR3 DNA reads TGTGCCAGTAGGTCCGGGACAGTTACAGCTCGCTATGGCTACACCTTC. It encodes CASRSGTVTARYGYTF.

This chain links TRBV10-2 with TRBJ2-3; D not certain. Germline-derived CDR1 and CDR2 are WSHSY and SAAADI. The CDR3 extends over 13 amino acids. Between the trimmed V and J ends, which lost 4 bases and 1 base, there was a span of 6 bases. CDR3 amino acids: CASSALRTDTQYF. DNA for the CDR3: TGCGCCAGCAGTGCCCTCCGCACAGATACGCAGTATTTT.

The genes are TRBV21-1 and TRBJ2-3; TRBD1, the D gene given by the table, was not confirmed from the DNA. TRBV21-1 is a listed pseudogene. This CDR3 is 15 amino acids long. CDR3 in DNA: TGTGCCAGCAGCCGGGACAGGGGGCGCACAGATACGCAGTATTTT. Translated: CASSRDRGRTDTQYF.

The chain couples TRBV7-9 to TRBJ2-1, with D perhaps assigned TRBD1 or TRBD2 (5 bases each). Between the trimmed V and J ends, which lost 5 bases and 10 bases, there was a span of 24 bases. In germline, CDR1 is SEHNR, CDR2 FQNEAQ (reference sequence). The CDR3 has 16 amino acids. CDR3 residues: CASSDMLRDGGREQFF. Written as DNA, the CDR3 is TGTGCCAGCAGCGATATGTTACGGGACGGTGGGCGAGAGCAGTTCTTC.

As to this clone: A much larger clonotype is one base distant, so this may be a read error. The CDR3 protein is CASSFQETQYF. The CDR3 bases are TGTGCCAGCAGTTTCCAAGAGACCCAGTACTTC. V gene TRBV2 combines with J gene TRBJ2-5, with D uncertain. Germline-derived CDR1 and CDR2 are SNHLY and FYNNEI. The length of the CDR3 is 11 residues. The V end lost 5 bases, the J end lost 1 base, and 2 bases lay between the germline ends.

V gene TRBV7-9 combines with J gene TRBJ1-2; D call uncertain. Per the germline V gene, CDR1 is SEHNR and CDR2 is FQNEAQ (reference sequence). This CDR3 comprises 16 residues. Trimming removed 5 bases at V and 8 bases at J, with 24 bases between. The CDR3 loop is CASSSRPSEAPSGYTF. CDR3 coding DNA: TGTGCCAGCAGCAGCCGCCCGTCGGAGGCGCCCAGCGGCTACACCTTC.

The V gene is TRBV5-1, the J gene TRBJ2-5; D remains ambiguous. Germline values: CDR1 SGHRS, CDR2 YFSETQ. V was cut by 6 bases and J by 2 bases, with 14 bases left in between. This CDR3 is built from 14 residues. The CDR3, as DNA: TGCGCCAGCACAATCGCTGGGCAGCAAGAGACCCAGTACTTC. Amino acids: CASTIAGQQETQYF.

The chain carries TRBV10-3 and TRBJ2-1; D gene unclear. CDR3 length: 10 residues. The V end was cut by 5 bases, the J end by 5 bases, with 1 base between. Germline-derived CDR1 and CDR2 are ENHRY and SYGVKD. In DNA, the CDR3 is TGTGCCATCAGTAACAATGAGCAGTTCTTC. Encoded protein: CAISNNEQFF.

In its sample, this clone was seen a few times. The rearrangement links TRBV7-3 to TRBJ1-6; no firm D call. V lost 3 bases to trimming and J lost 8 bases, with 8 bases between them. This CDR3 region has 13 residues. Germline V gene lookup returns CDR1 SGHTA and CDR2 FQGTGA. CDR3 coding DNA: TGTGCCAGCAGCTTGTTGTCATATTCACCCCTCCACTTT. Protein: CASSLLSYSPLHF.

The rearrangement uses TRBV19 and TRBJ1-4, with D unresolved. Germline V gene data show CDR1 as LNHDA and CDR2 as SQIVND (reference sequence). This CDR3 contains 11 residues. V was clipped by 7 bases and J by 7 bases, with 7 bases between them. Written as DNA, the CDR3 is TGTGCCAGTAATTACCGTGAAAAACTGTTTTTT. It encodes CASNYREKLFF.

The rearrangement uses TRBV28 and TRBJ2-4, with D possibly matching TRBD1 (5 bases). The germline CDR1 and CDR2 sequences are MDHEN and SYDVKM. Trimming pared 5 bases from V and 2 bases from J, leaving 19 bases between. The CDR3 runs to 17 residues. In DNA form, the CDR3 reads TGTGCCAGCAGTCCTCCAACAGGTTCCAAGTCCAAAAACATTCAGTACTTC. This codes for CASSPPTGSKSKNIQYF. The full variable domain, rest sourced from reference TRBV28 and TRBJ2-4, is DVKVTQSSRYLVKRTGEKVFLECVQDMDHENMFWYRQDPGLGLRLIYFSYDVKMKEKGDIPEGYSVSREKKERFSLILESASTNQTSMYLCASSPPTGSKSKNIQYFGAGTRLSVL.

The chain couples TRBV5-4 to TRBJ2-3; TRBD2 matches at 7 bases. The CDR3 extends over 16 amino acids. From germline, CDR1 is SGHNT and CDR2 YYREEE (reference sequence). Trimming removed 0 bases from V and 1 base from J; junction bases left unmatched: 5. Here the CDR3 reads CASSLGLTSGTDTQYF. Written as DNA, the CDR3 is TGTGCCAGCAGCTTGGGTCTCACTAGCGGCACAGATACGCAGTATTTT. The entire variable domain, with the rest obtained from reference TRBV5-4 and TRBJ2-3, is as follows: ETGVTQSPTHLIKTRGQQVTLRCSSQSGHNTVSWYQQALGQGPQFIFQYYREEENGRGNFPPRFSGLQFPNYSSELNVNALELDDSALYLCASSLGLTSGTDTQYFGPGTRLTVL.

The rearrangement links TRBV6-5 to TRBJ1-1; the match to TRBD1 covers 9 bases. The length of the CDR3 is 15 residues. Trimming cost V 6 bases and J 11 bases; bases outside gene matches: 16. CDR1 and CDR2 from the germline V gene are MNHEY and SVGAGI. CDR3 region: CASRGLGQGKSLAFF. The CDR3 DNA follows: TGTGCCAGCAGAGGGCTTGGACAGGGGAAATCGTTGGCTTTCTTT.